Listed here is a single T cell receptor beta chain. This CDR3 spans 14 amino acids. V shed 6 bases and J shed 5 bases, with 16 bases lying between them. Multiple V-beta primers and a C-beta primer amplified TCRB from RNA. A single record per CDR3 protein comes from TCRdb applying MiXCR to the multiplex PCR reads. The profile shows about 32,000 distinct CDR3 sequences, around 55% of them singletons. The sample is drawn from a study of tumor-infiltrating lymphocytes in glioblastoma multiforme. The receptor was isolated from a male donor with glioblastoma. The sequencing sample was made of brain tumor tissue. The J gene is TRBJ1-1, the V gene TRBV12-3 or TRBV12-4; D might be TRBD1 (5 bases). The CDR3: CASSLGGSGTEAFF. CDR3 in DNA: TGTGCCAGCAGCCTCGGGGGGTCAGGGACTGAAGCTTTCTTT.